This T cell receptor beta chain stems from a study of blood T cell repertoires in COVID-19. About the study: T cells, B-cell-depleted T cells, or PBMCs supplied cDNA or gDNA.

Profiling relied on immunoSEQ multiplex PCR, and the TCRdb table lists in-frame clones only, not all of them. The sample carries roughly 150,000 clones, just under 90% recorded once. This clone was seen only once. The CDR3 contains 15 residues. Germline values: CDR1 ENHRY, CDR2 SYGVKD. The ends were cut back, 3 bases at V and 0 bases at J, with 11 bases in the middle. The rearrangement joins TRBV10-3 to TRBJ1-1, with D perhaps matching TRBD1 (5 bases). Sequenced: peripheral blood. This TCR derives from a woman of 80 years or more with acute or convalescent COVID-19. CDR3 protein: CAISDYGGMNTEAFF. DNA of the CDR3: TGTGCCATCAGTGACTACGGGGGGATGAACACTGAAGCTTTCTTT.